This record concerns one TCR beta chain sequence. Its antigen is still unknown. A sample-barcoded 5' primer and a J-beta primer mix were used in a second PCR of about 7 to 12 cycles. Each TCR beta cDNA got a 12-nucleotide random molecular identifier. MiXCR, run by TCRdb on the 5' RACE reads, gives a single entry per CDR3 protein. Of approximately 670,000 distinct CDR3 sequences in the sample, less than 45% are singletons; the top ten hold 25% to 35%. All donors came from Russia, were Caucasian and healthy, and spanned ages 6 to 90. This sample was taken from a study of blood T cells in healthy people across ages. Study-level results: Among long-lived donors, naive CD4+ cells were more numerous and diversity higher than in aged donors. CMV status of donors was unknown, possibly confounding expanded clonotype changes.

The V gene's germline CDR1 is SGHAT and CDR2 FQNNGV. V was trimmed by 0 bases and J by 6 bases, leaving 11 bases between them. CDR3 size: 14 residues. V gene TRBV11-2 combines with J gene TRBJ1-2; D is undetermined. The receptor comes from a man older than 75 in good health. Sequenced: blood. CDR3 protein: CASSLESGLDGYTF. CDR3 nucleotide sequence: TGTGCCAGCAGCTTAGAATCGGGGTTGGATGGCTACACCTTC.